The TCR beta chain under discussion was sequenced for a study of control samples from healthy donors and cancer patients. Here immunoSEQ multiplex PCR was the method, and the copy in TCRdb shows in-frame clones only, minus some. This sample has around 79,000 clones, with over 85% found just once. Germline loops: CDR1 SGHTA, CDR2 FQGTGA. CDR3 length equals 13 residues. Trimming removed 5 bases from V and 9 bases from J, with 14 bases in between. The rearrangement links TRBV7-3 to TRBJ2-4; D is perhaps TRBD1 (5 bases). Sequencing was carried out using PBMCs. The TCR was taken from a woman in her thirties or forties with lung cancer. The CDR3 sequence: CASSPPDSRIQYF. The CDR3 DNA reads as TGTGCCAGCAGCCCCCCCGACAGTCGCATTCAGTACTTC. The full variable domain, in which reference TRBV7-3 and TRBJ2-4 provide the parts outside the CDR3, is GAGVSQTPSNKVTEKGKYVELRCDPISGHTALYWYRQSLGQGPEFLIYFQGTGAADDSGLPNDRFFAVRPEGSVSTLKIQRTERGDSAVYLCASSPPDSRIQYFGAGTRLSVL.